Below, one T cell receptor beta chain is given with its context. Unmatched junction bases numbered 9, after V lost 7 bases and J lost 7 bases. This CDR3 spans 14 amino acids. Germline V lookup: CDR1 SQVTM, CDR2 ANQGSEA. The data derive from a study of CD8 T cells in Susac syndrome. A quantity of about 0.5 to 1 ug RNA underwent reverse transcription using random hexamers. The method of amplification for TCR beta CDR3 was immunoSEQ multiplex PCR, covering 54 Vbeta and 13 Jbeta. In TCRdb, the immunoSEQ multiplex PCR reads were re-called with MiXCR into one record per CDR3 protein. Of 100,000 to 150,000 distinct CDR3 sequences detected, approximately 94% appear once; the ten largest clones hold 0.095% to 0.15%. CD8+ and CD4+ T cells circulating in blood were sequenced for TCR beta. TEMRA cells were FACS-enriched, while CD8+ and CD4+ T cells were negatively isolated.

Material: CD4+ T cells from PBMCs. The chain has TRBV29-1 and TRBJ2-5; 13 nucleotides line up with TRBD2. The sequence was collected from a human donor with multiple sclerosis. CDR3: CSGELAGGLWTQYF. CDR3 bases: TGCAGCGGCGAACTAGCGGGGGGGCTTTGGACCCAGTACTTC.